Shown below are 13 T cell receptor beta chains from a single sample sequenced in a study of blood T cell repertoires in COVID-19. Here immunoSEQ multiplex PCR was the method, and the copy in TCRdb shows in-frame clones only, minus some. The sample lists roughly 250,000 clones, more than 70% occurring once. Specimen: peripheral blood. These receptors came from a woman aged 40 to 50 who had recovered from COVID-19.

The rearrangement uses TRBV5-1 and TRBJ2-1, with 8 bases aligning to TRBD1. The CDR3 has 16 residues. Germline CDR1 is SGHRS and CDR2 is YFSETQ. V shed 1 base and J 7 bases; nucleotides not matched to a gene: 10. The chain's CDR3 is CASSLFTGGVKNEQFF. CDR3 DNA sequence: TGCGCCAGCAGCTTGTTTACAGGGGGTGTTAAAAATGAGCAGTTCTTC.

This clone has a single count. J is TRBJ2-7 and V is TRBV9, with D perhaps TRBD1 (6 bases). The ends were cut back, 4 bases at V and 0 bases at J, with 11 bases in the middle. CDR1 and CDR2 from the germline V gene are SGDLS and YYNGEE. The CDR3 is made up of 14 amino acids. CDR3 bases: TGTGCCAGCAGCCCGCGACAGGACTCCTACGAGCAGTACTTC. It is translated as CASSPRQDSYEQYF.

The chain is built from TRBV11-2 and TRBJ2-5, with D tentatively TRBD1 (5 bases). Between the trimmed V and J ends, which lost 5 bases and 0 bases, there was a span of 13 bases. Germline V gives CDR1 SGHAT, CDR2 FQNNGV. The CDR3 has 15 residues. The CDR3 DNA is TGTGCCAGCAGCCACCGGTCGGACAACCAAGAGACCCAGTACTTC. Amino acid sequence: CASSHRSDNQETQYF.

The chain joins TRBV15 to TRBJ2-3, with 11 bases identical to TRBD2. This CDR3 region has 16 residues. The V gene's germline CDR1 is LNHNV and CDR2 YYDKDF (reference sequence). V dropped 5 bases and J dropped 3; count of bases not matched to a gene: 7. Here the CDR3 DNA reads TGTGCCACCAGCGGAACTAGCGGGAGTCGAACAGATACGCAGTATTTT. Amino acid sequence: CATSGTSGSRTDTQYF.

The chain uses TRBV7-2 and TRBJ1-2; no firm D call. Germline values: CDR1 SGHTA, CDR2 FQGNSA. Trimming cost V 8 bases and J 6 bases, with 22 bases left between them. The CDR3 loop spans 15 amino acids. CDR3 sequence (DNA): TGTGCCAGCCCTAGATCCTCGGTCGTGGGAGATGGCTACACCTTC. Translated: CASPRSSVVGDGYTF.

The chain uses TRBV6-6 and TRBJ1-6, with no clear D. This CDR3 comprises 15 residues. Germline V gene data show CDR1 as MNHNY and CDR2 as SVGAGI (reference sequence). Trimming stripped 2 bases from V and 0 bases from J, with 5 bases between. The CDR3 nucleotides read TGTGCCAGCAGTTACGAGGCCTCCTATAATTCACCCCTCCACTTT. Protein product: CASSYEASYNSPLHF.

Comment on this clone: One end of the junction does not line up with germline, which may come from a read error. This chain uses TRBV7-7 with TRBJ2-1; 8 bases are a match to TRBD2. The germline V gene encodes CDR1 SSHAT and CDR2 FNYEAQ (reference sequence). The CDR3 consists of 16 residues. CDR3 loop: CASSLDGRALRNEQFF. CDR3 bases: TGTGCTAGCAGCTTAGACGGGAGGGCCCTACGGAATGAGCAGTTCTTC.

The genes are TRBV10-3 and TRBJ1-2; D not certain. V shed 11 bases and J shed 2 bases, with 27 bases lying between them. The CDR3 consists of 17 residues. Germline V gene data show CDR1 as ENHRY and CDR2 as SYGVKD. The CDR3 nucleotides are TGTGCCGTCTCGAACCGGAGCTCGGCAATAGGAAACTATGGCTACACCTTC. This translates into CAVSNRSSAIGNYGYTF.

This clone has a single count. The J gene is TRBJ2-3, the V gene TRBV5-1; 10 bases line up with TRBD1. V lost 5 bases to trimming and J lost 2 bases; unmatched junction nucleotides: 5. In germline, CDR1 is SGHRS, CDR2 YFSETQ. The CDR3 is 15 amino acids. Here the CDR3 reads CASSPGQGNTDTQYF. The CDR3 nucleotides are TGCGCCAGCAGTCCGGGACAGGGGAACACAGATACGCAGTATTTT.

The chain employs TRBV3-1 (or the pseudogene TRBV3-2) and TRBJ1-4, with D possibly matching TRBD1 (5 bases). Trimming stripped 2 bases from V and 6 bases from J, with 13 bases between. CDR1 and CDR2 (germline): LGHDT, YNNKEL (reference sequence). The CDR3 loop spans 15 amino acids. The CDR3 loop is CASSQQLQVYEKLFF. The CDR3, as DNA: TGTGCCAGCAGCCAACAACTACAGGTCTATGAAAAACTGTTTTTT.

This clone was counted only a few times. The V call is TRBV6-1, the J call TRBJ2-7; no clear D. CDR3 length: 14 residues. V dropped 2 bases and J dropped 4 bases, with 12 bases sitting between them. The germline CDR1 and CDR2 sequences are MNHNS and SASEGT. CDR3 nucleotide sequence: TGTGCCAGCAGTGAAATGGGCAGAAGGTACGAGCAGTACTTC. Translation gives CASSEMGRRYEQYF.

V gene TRBV15 combines with J gene TRBJ2-5, with D tentatively TRBD1 (5 bases). Trimming took 0 bases from V and 7 from J, leaving 9 bases between them. Germline V CDR1 and CDR2: LNHNV, YYDKDF (reference sequence). The CDR3 totals 13 residues. The CDR3 DNA sequence: TGTGCCACCAGCAGAGAGGGGCTGGCGACCCAGTACTTC. This sequence encodes CATSREGLATQYF.

The CDR3 coding sequence is TGTGCCAGCAGCTTCGAACGTAGCGGGGGGGCAAACTACAATGAGCAGTTCTTC. Residues: CASSFERSGGANYNEQFF. V usage is TRBV7-2 and J usage is TRBJ2-1; 11 bases are a match to TRBD2. V lost 3 bases, J lost 3 bases, and 10 bases stayed unmatched. The germline V gene encodes CDR1 SGHTA and CDR2 FQGNSA. This CDR3 spans 18 amino acids.